This entry lists 28 T cell receptor beta chains sequenced from one sample in a study of beta chain features in type 1 diabetes (dated by TCRdb to the late 2010s). Receptor amplification or capture employed the immunoSEQ multiplex PCR assay. The High Capacity cDNA Reverse Transcription Kit was used to reverse transcribe all of the isolated RNA, meaning that expressed TCRB transcripts were what got sequenced. TCRdb holds this immuneACCESS table with in-frame rearrangements only. Some clones are missing; in checked studies, unresolved V genes explain under half, and the rest has no known cause. Within this sample are hundreds of thousands of clones, with over 8.5% of them counted one time only. The ten most abundant clones make up 0.03% to 0.04% of the sample. The specimen was naive CD4+ T cells from blood. The meaning of the sample's cell subset or site label: true naive CD4+ T cells. The receptors stem from a young woman in good health.

This clone was detected only a few times. The CDR3 coding sequence is TGTGCCAGCTCACAAACTCAGGGAGGCACTGAAGCTTTCTTT. Amino acid sequence: CASSQTQGGTEAFF. The chain is built from TRBV18 and TRBJ1-1; a weak D match, TRBD1 (5 bases). CDR1 KGHSH and CDR2 LQKENI come from the germline V gene. The CDR3 totals 14 residues. The V gene lost 4 bases and the J gene lost 4 bases, with 13 bases spanning the gap.

CDR3 region: CAWSVGRYYGYTF. The DNA of the CDR3 is TGTGCCTGGAGTGTAGGCAGGTACTATGGCTACACCTTC. The chain carries TRBV30 and TRBJ1-2; D call uncertain. V shed 0 bases and J shed 3 bases, with 8 bases lying between them. The CDR3 has 13 residues. Germline assignment: CDR1 GTSNPN and CDR2 SVGIG (reference sequence).

This clone appeared a few times. The chain recombines TRBV2 with TRBJ1-2, with a tentative D call TRBD1 (6 bases). Deletions cut 5 bases from V and 2 bases from J, with 12 bases between. Per the germline V gene, CDR1 is SNHLY and CDR2 is FYNNEI. This CDR3 is built from 14 residues. The CDR3 is CASSRDIVNYGYTF. The DNA for the CDR3 is TGTGCCAGCAGTCGGGACATAGTAAACTATGGCTACACCTTC.

This clone was observed a few times. Other DNA sequences in this specimen translate into the identical CDR3. This chain uses TRBV18 with TRBJ2-2; a weak D match, TRBD2 (5 bases). Germline V lookup: CDR1 KGHSH, CDR2 LQKENI. Trimming left V 4 bases short and J 1 base short, with 10 bases between. The length of the CDR3 is 15 residues. As DNA, the CDR3 is TGTGCCAGCTCACTCCCGGGGTTGAACACCGGGGAGCTGTTTTTT. Protein product: CASSLPGLNTGELFF. Variable domain in full (rest from reference TRBV18 and TRBJ2-2): NAGVMQNPRHLVRRRGQEARLRCSPMKGHSHVYWYRQLPEEGLKFMVYLQKENIIDESGMPKERFSAEFPKEGPSILRIQQVVRGDSAAYFCASSLPGLNTGELFFGEGSRLTVL.

V usage is TRBV5-1 and J usage is TRBJ1-2; D call uncertain. Trimming shortened V by 4 bases and J by 4 bases, and 11 bases separated the two germline ends. The CDR3 is made up of 13 amino acids. Germline lookup yields CDR1 SGHRS and CDR2 YFSETQ. DNA for the CDR3: TGCGCCAGCAGCCCCGCAGATGTCTATGGCTACACCTTC. Translated: CASSPADVYGYTF.

The chain has TRBV30 and TRBJ2-5, with TRBD2 as a possible D gene (6 bases). The ends were cut back, 2 bases at V and 5 bases at J, with 18 bases in the middle. CDR3 length equals 15 residues. Per germline, CDR1 GTSNPN and CDR2 SVGIG (reference sequence). This chain's CDR3 is CAWSFPGAGGETQYF. CDR3 DNA: TGTGCCTGGAGTTTCCCAGGCGCCGGAGGGGAGACCCAGTACTTC.

This clone was detected only a few times. The V and J genes are TRBV14 and TRBJ1-3, with TRBD1 matching over 11 bases. J was trimmed by 2 bases and V by 4 bases; bases with no gene match: 4. Germline V CDR1 and CDR2: SGHDN, FVKESK. The CDR3 covers 16 residues. CDR3 nucleotides: TGTGCCAGCAGCCGTCGGACAGGGGGCCCTGGAAACACCATATATTTT. It encodes CASSRRTGGPGNTIYF.

This clone was seen many times. The rearrangement joins TRBV7-2 to TRBJ2-7; no definite D call. Trimming stripped 1 base from V and 3 bases from J, with 4 bases between. Germline values: CDR1 SGHTA, CDR2 FQGNSA. There are 12 residues in the CDR3. CDR3 coding DNA: TGTGCCAGCAGCTTAGTCCGCTACGAGCAGTACTTC. Amino acid sequence: CASSLVRYEQYF. The full variable domain, rest sourced from reference TRBV7-2 and TRBJ2-7, is GAGVSQSPSNKVTEKGKDVELRCDPISGHTALYWYRQSLGQGLEFLIYFQGNSAPDKSGLPSDRFSAERTGGSVSTLTIQRTQQEDSAVYLCASSLVRYEQYFGPGTRLTVT.

This clone came up a few times. DNA of the CDR3: TGTGCCAGCAGCTTACTAGCGGGAACCTACGAGCAGTACTTC. Its protein is CASSLLAGTYEQYF. The chain joins TRBV6-5 to TRBJ2-7; 10 bases are a match to TRBD2. The CDR3 contains 14 residues. The J segment lost 2 bases and the V segment lost 6 bases, leaving 4 bases of the junction unmatched. The germline CDR1 and CDR2 sequences are MNHEY and SVGAGI.

The chain combines TRBV5-1 with TRBJ1-2; tentatively, D is TRBD1 (5 bases). The germline V gene has CDR1 SGHRS and CDR2 YFSETQ. The CDR3 covers 16 residues. The ends were cut back, 0 bases at V and 5 bases at J, with 17 bases in the middle. CDR3 coding DNA: TGCGCCAGCAGCTTGGCCCCGACAGATCTTCAATATGGCTACACCTTC. This codes for CASSLAPTDLQYGYTF.

This chain connects TRBV6-1 to TRBJ1-5; 7 positions agree with TRBD1. Unmatched junction bases numbered 8, after V lost 7 bases and J lost 5 bases. Germline loops: CDR1 MNHNS, CDR2 SASEGT. CDR3 length: 14 residues. CDR3 amino acids: CASTEGGKDQPQHF. DNA of the CDR3: TGTGCCAGCACGGAAGGGGGCAAGGATCAGCCCCAGCATTTT.

This clone was detected many times. V and J are TRBV7-9 and TRBJ2-4, with TRBD1 matching 8 bases. V lost 5 bases to trimming and J lost 6 bases; unmatched junction nucleotides: 6. CDR1 is SEHNR and CDR2 is FQNEAQ in the germline V gene (reference sequence). This CDR3 has 14 amino acids. The CDR3 here is CASSLGQVLNIQYF. CDR3 nucleotides: TGTGCCAGCAGCCTGGGACAGGTCCTAAACATTCAGTACTTC.

Many counts were recorded for this clone. CDR3 residues: CATSTRGRDTDTQYF. Written as DNA, the CDR3 is TGTGCCACCAGCACTAGAGGTCGGGACACAGATACGCAGTATTTT. The chain employs TRBV15 and TRBJ2-3, with D perhaps matching TRBD2 (5 bases). The CDR3 totals 15 residues. Trimming cost V 4 bases and J 2 bases, with 13 bases left between them. CDR1 and CDR2 (germline): LNHNV, YYDKDF (reference sequence).

This clone was detected a few times. The chain couples TRBV7-3 to TRBJ2-3; TRBD1 matches at 8 bases. V lost 4 bases, J lost 1 base, and 4 bases stayed unmatched. The CDR3 length is 15 residues. Per germline, CDR1 SGHTA and CDR2 FQGTGA. The CDR3 loop is CASSSDRGRTDTQYF. The CDR3 nucleotides read TGTGCCAGCAGCTCAGACAGGGGACGCACAGATACGCAGTATTTT.

This clone has more than one count but fewer than ten. This sequence joins TRBV7-2 and TRBJ2-1, with D possibly being TRBD1 (5 bases). Trimming pared 4 bases from V and 15 bases from J, leaving 19 bases between. The CDR3 is 13 amino acids. The germline V gene encodes CDR1 SGHTA and CDR2 FQGNSA. The CDR3 region is CASSSQGGAARFF. The CDR3 nucleotides are TGTGCCAGCAGCTCTCAGGGTGGAGCCGCGCGGTTCTTC.

This clone came up a few times. The rearrangement joins TRBV4-1 to TRBJ2-6; TRBD1 might be the D (5 bases). Germline assignment: CDR1 MGHRA and CDR2 YSYEKL. V was shortened by 0 bases and J by 1 base, with 25 bases between the two germline ends. The CDR3 covers 22 residues. CDR3 DNA: TGCGCCAGCAGCCAAGATCAGAGAGGTTTTGGGGCGGTAGGGTCTGGGGCCAACGTCCTGACTTTC. Translation gives CASSQDQRGFGAVGSGANVLTF.

J is TRBJ2-7 and V is TRBV9, with TRBD2 identical over 8 bases. V dropped 1 base and J dropped 3; count of bases not matched to a gene: 6. Per germline, CDR1 SGDLS and CDR2 YYNGEE. The CDR3 is 15 amino acids. Here the CDR3 DNA reads TGTGCCAGCAGCGTATTCGCGGGAGGTTACTACGAGCAGTACTTC. The encoded protein is CASSVFAGGYYEQYF.

The CDR3 protein is CASSEVSGGYNEQFF. In nucleotides, the CDR3 is TGTGCCAGCAGTGAAGTTAGCGGGGGTTACAATGAGCAGTTCTTC. The J gene is TRBJ2-1, the V gene TRBV2; 9 bases line up with TRBD2. CDR1 and CDR2 (germline): SNHLY, FYNNEI. V was clipped by 1 base and J by 4 bases; unmatched bases: 2. This CDR3 spans 15 amino acids.

CDR3 protein: CASSDGVFGEQFF. In DNA form, the CDR3 reads TGTGCCAGCAGTGACGGGGTCTTTGGTGAGCAGTTCTTC. The chain combines TRBV2 with TRBJ2-1, with D possibly matching TRBD2 (5 bases). The CDR3 contains 13 residues. The V end was cut by 3 bases, the J end by 9 bases, with 12 bases between. The germline gives CDR1 SNHLY, CDR2 FYNNEI.

Only a few counts were recorded for this clone. The chain combines TRBV6-1 with TRBJ2-1, with 12 bases aligning to TRBD2. Germline CDR1 reads MNHNS; CDR2 reads SASEGT. CDR3 length: 17 amino acids. The J segment lost 7 bases and the V segment lost 3 bases, leaving 10 bases of the junction unmatched. CDR3 region: CASSDLRLAGEANEQFF. The DNA of the CDR3 is TGTGCCAGCAGTGATCTCAGACTAGCGGGAGAAGCGAATGAGCAGTTCTTC.

This clone was found a few times. The genes are TRBV5-1 and TRBJ2-3; TRBD1 aligns across 7 bases. The CDR3 totals 15 residues. CDR1 and CDR2 from the germline V gene are SGHRS and YFSETQ. Trimming cost V 1 base and J 2 bases; bases outside gene matches: 4. CDR3 residues: CASSLTGQPTDTQYF. As DNA, the CDR3 is TGCGCCAGCAGCTTGACGGGACAGCCCACAGATACGCAGTATTTT.

This chain joins TRBV30 and TRBJ2-5, with 11 bases identical to TRBD1. CDR3 size: 13 residues. Germline V gene lookup returns CDR1 GTSNPN and CDR2 SVGIG (reference sequence). Trimming took 5 bases from V and 4 from J; bases not matched to a gene: 3. CDR3 coding DNA: TGTGCCTGGGGGACAGGGGGTTTAGAGACCCAGTACTTC. Encoded protein: CAWGTGGLETQYF.

This clone was seen a few times. The V and J genes are TRBV4-1 and TRBJ1-2; 10 positions match TRBD1. Trimming at V came to 0 bases and at J to 8 bases, leaving 3 bases not matched to a gene. The CDR3 is 14 amino acids. Germline V gene data show CDR1 as MGHRA and CDR2 as YSYEKL. The CDR3 DNA sequence: TGCGCCAGCAGCCAAGATTGGGGACAGGGGGGCTACACCTTC. Protein sequence: CASSQDWGQGGYTF.

In its sample, this clone was seen a few times. The CDR3: CSGELAGGWGNEQFF. Written as DNA, the CDR3 is TGCAGCGGGGAACTAGCGGGGGGGTGGGGCAATGAGCAGTTCTTC. The rearrangement joins TRBV29-1 to TRBJ2-1; TRBD2 aligns across 13 bases. The V gene end was trimmed by 7 bases and the J gene end by 6 bases; junction bases not matched to a gene: 9. The germline gives CDR1 SQVTM, CDR2 ANQGSEA. This CDR3 is built from 15 residues.

The chain couples TRBV5-1 to TRBJ2-1; TRBD2 matches 10 bases. This CDR3 contains 16 residues. Germline CDR1 SGHRS, CDR2 YFSETQ. J was trimmed by 6 bases and V by 4 bases; bases with no gene match: 10. The CDR3 region is CASSTISSGSTNEQFF. The CDR3 bases are TGCGCCAGCAGCACAATTTCTAGCGGGAGTACCAATGAGCAGTTCTTC.

This clone occurred a few times. This CDR3 is CASSDSGTTYNEQFF. The DNA of the CDR3 is TGTGCCAGCAGCGACTCGGGGACTACATACAATGAGCAGTTCTTC. The chain carries TRBV7-2 and TRBJ2-1; 7 nucleotides match TRBD2. Losses at the gene ends were 5 bases for V and 4 bases for J; bases not matched to a gene: 8. Germline V gene data show CDR1 as SGHTA and CDR2 as FQGNSA. This CDR3 is 15 amino acids long.

V usage is TRBV5-4 and J usage is TRBJ2-3, with D tentatively TRBD1 (6 bases). The V end lost 3 bases, the J end lost 0 bases, and 8 bases lay between the germline ends. Germline V gene lookup returns CDR1 SGHNT and CDR2 YYREEE (reference sequence). The CDR3 covers 14 residues. In nucleotides, the CDR3 is TGTGCCAGCAGCTACAGGGTTAGCACAGATACGCAGTATTTT. This encodes CASSYRVSTDTQYF. Drawing the rest from reference TRBV5-4 and TRBJ2-3, the complete variable domain is ETGVTQSPTHLIKTRGQQVTLRCSSQSGHNTVSWYQQALGQGPQFIFQYYREEENGRGNFPPRFSGLQFPNYSSELNVNALELDDSALYLCASSYRVSTDTQYFGPGTRLTVL.

This clone was picked up a small number of times. This sequence joins TRBV6-4 and TRBJ2-1; 9 bases are a match to TRBD2. The ends lost 7 bases at V and 9 bases at J; junction bases unmatched: 7. Germline assignment: CDR1 MRHNA and CDR2 SNTAGT. The CDR3 sequence is 13 residues long. The CDR3 region is CASISGGTIEQFF. CDR3 nucleotide sequence: TGTGCCAGCATTAGCGGGGGCACCATTGAGCAGTTCTTC.